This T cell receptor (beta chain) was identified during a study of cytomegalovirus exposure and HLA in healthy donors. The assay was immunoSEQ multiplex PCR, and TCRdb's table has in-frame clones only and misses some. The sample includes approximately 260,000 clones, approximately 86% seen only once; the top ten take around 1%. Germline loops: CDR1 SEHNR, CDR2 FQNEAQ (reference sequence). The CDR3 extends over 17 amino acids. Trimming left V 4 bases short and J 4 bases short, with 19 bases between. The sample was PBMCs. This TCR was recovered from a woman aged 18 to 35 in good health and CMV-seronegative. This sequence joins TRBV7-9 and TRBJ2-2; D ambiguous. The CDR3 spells CASSSYAVRFSTGELFF. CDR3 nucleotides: TGTGCCAGCAGCTCGTACGCGGTCCGGTTTAGCACCGGGGAGCTGTTTTTT.